These 13 T cell receptor beta chains originate from one sample sequenced in a study of chemoradiotherapy in HPV16-positive cancers. The method was immunoSEQ multiplex PCR; TCRdb's version includes in-frame clones alone and lacks a portion of them. Among approximately 3,500 clones listed, approximately 95% were seen once. Sampling was conducted from a patient who underwent chemoradiotherapy. These TCRs come from a human donor with HPV-associated anogenital cancer.

The rearrangement joins TRBV4-1 to TRBJ1-4; D remains unclear. This CDR3 has 16 amino acids. V lost 4 bases, J lost 5 bases, and 17 bases lay in between. Germline lookup yields CDR1 MGHRA and CDR2 YSYEKL. CDR3 sequence reads: CASSPNPGWPNEKLFF. The CDR3 nucleotides read TGCGCCAGCAGCCCCAATCCGGGATGGCCAAATGAAAAACTGTTTTTT.

V gene TRBV4-3 combines with J gene TRBJ1-1; D not certain. The CDR3 runs 16 residues. Trimming stripped 0 bases from V and 0 bases from J, with 11 bases between. The germline V gene has CDR1 LGHNA and CDR2 YSLEER. The CDR3 loop reads CASSQEVSQVNTEAFF. CDR3 nucleotides: TGCGCCAGCAGCCAAGAGGTTTCGCAGGTGAACACTGAAGCTTTCTTT.

V gene TRBV4-1 combines with J gene TRBJ1-3; TRBD1 matches 7 bases. Germline V gene lookup returns CDR1 MGHRA and CDR2 YSYEKL. The CDR3 is 14 amino acids. The trim removed 3 bases at V and 3 bases at J, leaving 2 bases unmatched. CDR3 in DNA: TGCGCCAGCAGCCATGACAGGGTTGGAAACACCATATATTTT. This encodes CASSHDRVGNTIYF.

The genes are TRBV19 and TRBJ2-5; unclear D gene. The V end lost 5 bases, the J end lost 0 bases, and 4 bases lay between the germline ends. Germline-derived CDR1 and CDR2 are LNHDA and SQIVND (reference sequence). The length of the CDR3 is 12 residues. The DNA of the CDR3 is TGTGCCAGTAGTTACTACCAAGAGACCCAGTACTTC. The encoded protein is CASSYYQETQYF.

This clone was recorded only once. The CDR3 loop reads CASSENDYNEQFF. CDR3 nucleotides: TGTGCCAGCAGTGAAAACGATTACAATGAGCAGTTCTTC. The gene calls are TRBV6-1 and TRBJ2-1; D not certain. The V and J ends lost 2 bases and 4 bases respectively, with 6 bases between them. Germline V CDR1 and CDR2: MNHNS, SASEGT. The CDR3 spans 13 residues.

This clone has a single count. The chain links TRBV7-2 to TRBJ2-1; 8 bases align to TRBD2. There are 14 residues in the CDR3. Losses at the gene ends were 5 bases for V and 3 bases for J; bases not matched to a gene: 3. Germline V lookup: CDR1 SGHTA, CDR2 FQGNSA. CDR3 nucleotides: TGTGCCAGCAGCCGGGGGGGCTTCTACAATGAGCAGTTCTTC. Its protein is CASSRGGFYNEQFF. The entire variable domain, with the rest obtained from reference TRBV7-2 and TRBJ2-1, is as follows: GAGVSQSPSNKVTEKGKDVELRCDPISGHTALYWYRQSLGQGLEFLIYFQGNSAPDKSGLPSDRFSAERTGGSVSTLTIQRTQQEDSAVYLCASSRGGFYNEQFFGPGTRLTVL.

The J gene is TRBJ2-7, the V gene TRBV11-3; no reliable D call. The CDR3 loop spans 15 amino acids. The V end lost 2 bases, the J end lost 1 base, and 12 bases lay between the germline ends. CDR1 is SGHNT, CDR2 YENEEA, per germline. The CDR3: CASSLYSDVSYEQYF. The DNA for the CDR3 is TGTGCCAGCAGCTTATACAGCGACGTATCCTACGAGCAGTACTTC.

The chain is built from TRBV28 and TRBJ2-7; weak D call: TRBD1 (6 bases). The germline V gene has CDR1 MDHEN and CDR2 SYDVKM. The CDR3 loop spans 17 amino acids. Trimming pared 2 bases from V and 0 bases from J, leaving 17 bases between. CDR3 nucleotide sequence: TGTGCCAGCAGTTTACTCGGAGGACAGCGAAGCTCCTACGAGCAGTACTTC. This codes for CASSLLGGQRSSYEQYF.

The chain uses TRBV4-2 and TRBJ2-6, with 8 bases matching TRBD1. The CDR3 is 14 residues long. The J segment lost 6 bases and the V segment lost 10 bases, leaving 8 bases of the junction unmatched. The germline V gene has CDR1 LGHNA and CDR2 YNFKEQ. The CDR3 nucleotides are TGTGCCACCTCAGGGGGCGTCGAGGCCAACGTCCTGACTTTC. Its translation is CATSGGVEANVLTF.

The genes are TRBV19 and TRBJ1-2; D is uncertain. Trimming left V 5 bases short and J 4 bases short, with 23 bases between. Germline V gene data show CDR1 as LNHDA and CDR2 as SQIVND (reference sequence). The CDR3 extends over 17 amino acids. In DNA form, the CDR3 reads TGTGCCAGTAGTGATATAATGGGCTCGGACTACTCCTATGGCTACACCTTC. Protein: CASSDIMGSDYSYGYTF.

The chain combines TRBV6-1 with TRBJ2-2; weak D call: TRBD1 (6 bases). This CDR3 region has 14 residues. Germline V CDR1 and CDR2: MNHNS, SASEGT. V lost 8 bases and J 7 bases, leaving 17 bases between the germline ends. The CDR3 loop reads CASPPAGDHGELFF. CDR3 coding DNA: TGTGCCAGCCCCCCCGCAGGGGATCACGGGGAGCTGTTTTTT.

The V gene is TRBV5-1, the J gene TRBJ2-7; D ambiguous. Germline V CDR1 and CDR2: SGHRS, YFSETQ. V dropped 0 bases and J dropped 6 bases, with 7 bases sitting between them. The CDR3 sequence is 12 residues long. This CDR3 is CASSLGSSEQYF. In nucleotides, the CDR3 is TGCGCCAGCAGCTTGGGTTCTAGCGAGCAGTACTTC.

The V call is TRBV18, the J call TRBJ1-4; no firm D call. The CDR3 covers 13 residues. Trimming removed 1 base from V and 5 bases from J, with 5 bases in between. CDR1 and CDR2 (germline): KGHSH, LQKENI. The chain's CDR3 is CASSPLQNEKLFF. In DNA, the CDR3 is TGTGCCAGCTCACCACTCCAGAATGAAAAACTGTTTTTT.